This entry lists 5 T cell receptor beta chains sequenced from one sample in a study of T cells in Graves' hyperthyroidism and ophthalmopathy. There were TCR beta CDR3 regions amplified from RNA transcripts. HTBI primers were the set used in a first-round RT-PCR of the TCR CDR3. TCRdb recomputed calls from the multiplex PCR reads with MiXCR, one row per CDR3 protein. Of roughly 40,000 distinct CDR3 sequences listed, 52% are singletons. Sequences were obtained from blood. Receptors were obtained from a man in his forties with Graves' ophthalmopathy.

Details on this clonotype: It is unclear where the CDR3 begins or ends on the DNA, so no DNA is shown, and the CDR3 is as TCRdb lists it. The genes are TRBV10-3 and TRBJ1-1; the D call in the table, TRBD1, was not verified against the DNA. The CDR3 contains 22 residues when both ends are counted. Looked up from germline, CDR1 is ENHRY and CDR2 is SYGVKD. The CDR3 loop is CAISGGQTYEQYFGPGNTEAFF.

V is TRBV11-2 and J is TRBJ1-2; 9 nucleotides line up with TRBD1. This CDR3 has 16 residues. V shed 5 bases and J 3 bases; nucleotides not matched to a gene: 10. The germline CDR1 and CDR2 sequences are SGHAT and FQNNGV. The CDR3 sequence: CASSNEGQGSYYGYTF. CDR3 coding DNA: TGTGCCAGCAGCAATGAGGGACAGGGATCATACTATGGCTACACCTTC.

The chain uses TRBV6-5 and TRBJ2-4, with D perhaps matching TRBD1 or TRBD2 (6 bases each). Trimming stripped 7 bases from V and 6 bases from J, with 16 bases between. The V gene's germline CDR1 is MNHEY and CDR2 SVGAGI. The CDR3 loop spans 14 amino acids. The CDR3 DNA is TGTGCCAGCACCGCGAGGGGGGACGGAAACATTCAGTACTTC. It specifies CASTARGDGNIQYF.

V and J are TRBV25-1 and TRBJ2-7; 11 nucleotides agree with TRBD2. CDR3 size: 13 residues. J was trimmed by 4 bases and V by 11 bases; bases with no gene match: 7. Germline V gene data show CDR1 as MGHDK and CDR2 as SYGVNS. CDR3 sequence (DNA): TGTGCCTTACTAGCGGGGGTGGGGTACGAGCAGTACTTC. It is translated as CALLAGVGYEQYF.

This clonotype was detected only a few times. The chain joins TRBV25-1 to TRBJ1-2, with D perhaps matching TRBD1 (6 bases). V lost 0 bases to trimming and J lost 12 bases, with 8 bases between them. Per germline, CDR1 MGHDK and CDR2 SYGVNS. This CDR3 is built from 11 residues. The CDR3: CASSEYKGDTF. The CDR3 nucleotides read TGTGCCAGCAGTGAATATAAGGGGGACACCTTC.